Below, 16 T cell receptor beta chains from the same sample are listed, as sequenced in a study of regulatory dendritic cells for organ transplantation (dated by TCRdb to 2015 to 2018). The library was generated by the immunoSEQ multiplex PCR assay. TCRdb carries this immuneACCESS record with in-frame sequences only. Its versions omit some clonotypes, under half of them owing to an unresolved V gene in the studies checked, with the rest unexplained. The sample table lists 25,000 to 35,000 clones, 60% to 80% of them with a count of one. Of the sample, 2% to 2.5% is held by the ten largest clones. Sample: memory CD4+ T cells from blood. The sample's cell subset or site, from its label and the paper: CD45RO+ memory T cells. The receptors come from a human donor in good health.

This clone was found a few times. The chain employs TRBV7-9 and TRBJ2-1; D is possibly TRBD1 (6 bases). Per the germline V gene, CDR1 is SEHNR and CDR2 is FQNEAQ (reference sequence). CDR3 size: 17 residues. The V end lost 3 bases, the J end lost 7 bases, and 22 bases lay between the germline ends. DNA of the CDR3: TGTGCCAGCAGCTTTCAGGGGAACTCTCCGAGTAAGAATGAGCAGTTCTTC. It encodes CASSFQGNSPSKNEQFF. Combining the CDR3 with reference TRBV7-9 and TRBJ2-1 gives the whole variable domain DTGVSQNPRHKITKRGQNVTFRCDPISEHNRLYWYRQTLGQGPEFLTYFQNEAQLEKSRLLSDRFSAERPKGSFSTLEIQRTEQGDSAMYLCASSFQGNSPSKNEQFFGPGTRLTVL.

V gene TRBV4-2 combines with J gene TRBJ2-1; D ambiguous. This CDR3 spans 16 amino acids. From germline, CDR1 is LGHNA and CDR2 YNFKEQ. V lost 0 bases to trimming and J lost 4 bases, with 13 bases between them. CDR3 residues: CASSQESADLYNEQFF. Written as DNA, the CDR3 is TGTGCCAGCAGCCAAGAATCCGCGGACCTGTACAATGAGCAGTTCTTC.

Only one count was recorded for this clone. The chain recombines TRBV7-9 with TRBJ2-7; TRBD1 matches 8 bases. CDR1 and CDR2 from the germline V gene are SEHNR and FQNEAQ (reference sequence). This CDR3 contains 15 residues. J was trimmed by 3 bases and V by 5 bases; bases with no gene match: 9. The CDR3, as DNA: TGTGCCAGCAGCCCGTGGACAGGGTCCGTCTACGAGCAGTACTTC. This translates into CASSPWTGSVYEQYF.

The chain combines TRBV28 with TRBJ2-5; D gene ambiguous. This CDR3 comprises 12 residues. The germline V and J ends were trimmed by 6 bases and 5 bases, with 10 bases remaining between them. The germline CDR1 and CDR2 sequences are MDHEN and SYDVKM. The CDR3 spells CASSPTGETQYF. CDR3 in DNA: TGTGCCAGCAGCCCAACCGGGGAGACCCAGTACTTC.

V and J are TRBV13 and TRBJ2-5; 7 bases match TRBD2. Germline V lookup: CDR1 PRHDT, CDR2 FYEKMQ (reference sequence). J was trimmed by 2 bases and V by 4 bases; bases with no gene match: 7. This CDR3 spans 15 amino acids. Here the CDR3 DNA reads TGTGCCAGCAGCTCACGCCGGGACTATCAAGAGACCCAGTACTTC. This sequence encodes CASSSRRDYQETQYF.

This clone was detected only a few times. This chain links TRBV7-6 with TRBJ1-1; 8 positions agree with TRBD1. With V trimmed by 5 bases and J by 2 bases, 7 bases remained unmatched. Germline V lookup: CDR1 SGHVS, CDR2 FNYEAQ. The CDR3 sequence is 15 residues long. The CDR3 DNA reads TGTGCCAGCAGCCCCAGACAGGGGACCAACACTGAAGCTTTCTTT. Encoded protein: CASSPRQGTNTEAFF.

This chain uses TRBV6-5 with TRBJ1-1; TRBD1 might be the D (6 bases). The V end was cut by 5 bases, the J end by 1 base, with 14 bases between. Germline lookup yields CDR1 MNHEY and CDR2 SVGAGI. The CDR3 totals 15 residues. The CDR3 DNA sequence: TGTGCCAGCAGTCGATATGCACAGGGGAACACTGAAGCTTTCTTT. Amino acids: CASSRYAQGNTEAFF.

This chain joins TRBV28 and TRBJ2-1; D is uncertain. Germline CDR1 is MDHEN and CDR2 is SYDVKM. Trimming pared 7 bases from V and 4 bases from J, leaving 5 bases between. The CDR3 spans 11 residues. The CDR3, as DNA: TGTGCCAGCACCAGATACAATGAGCAGTTCTTC. Residues: CASTRYNEQFF.

The chain combines TRBV4-3 with TRBJ1-2, with no clear D. V dropped 0 bases and J dropped 4 bases, with 6 bases sitting between them. The CDR3 is 13 amino acids. The germline V gene has CDR1 LGHNA and CDR2 YSLEER. The CDR3 DNA reads as TGCGCCAGCAGCCAAGATGGAACCTATGGCTACACCTTC. Translation gives CASSQDGTYGYTF.

The chain has TRBV4-1 and TRBJ2-1, with 10 bases fitting TRBD2. This CDR3 spans 20 amino acids. V shed 0 bases, J shed 9 bases, and the junction held 20 bases outside the gene matches. Germline values: CDR1 MGHRA, CDR2 YSYEKL. The CDR3 reads CASSQDRDGSGRSRAGEQFF. CDR3 bases: TGCGCCAGCAGCCAAGATAGGGATGGTAGCGGGAGGTCTAGAGCTGGTGAGCAGTTCTTC.

The genes are TRBV2 and TRBJ2-5; 9 bases agree with TRBD1. Trimming removed 10 bases from V and 2 bases from J; junction bases left unmatched: 11. Germline loops: CDR1 SNHLY, CDR2 FYNNEI. The CDR3 extends over 15 amino acids. The chain's CDR3 is CATQKRTGEQETQYF. CDR3 nucleotides: TGTGCCACCCAGAAAAGGACAGGGGAACAAGAGACCCAGTACTTC.

This clone turned up a few times. This chain joins TRBV6-1 and TRBJ1-1, with D tentatively TRBD1 (5 bases). Germline lookup yields CDR1 MNHNS and CDR2 SASEGT. The CDR3 has 16 amino acids. The ends were cut back, 2 bases at V and 1 base at J, with 14 bases in the middle. The CDR3 DNA reads TGTGCCAGCAGTGAATCGTTAACAGGCACGAACACTGAAGCTTTCTTT. Encoded protein: CASSESLTGTNTEAFF.

CDR3 residues: CASSPTGGGGDTQYF. The CDR3 DNA sequence: TGTGCCAGCAGTCCCACCGGGGGGGGTGGAGATACGCAGTATTTT. The rearrangement links TRBV11-3 to TRBJ2-3; TRBD2 matches 8 bases. The CDR3 totals 15 residues. J lost 5 bases, V lost 6 bases, and 10 bases had no gene match. Germline V gene data show CDR1 as SGHNT and CDR2 as YENEEA.

The rearrangement joins TRBV4-2 to TRBJ2-3; maybe TRBD2 (6 bases). Germline CDR1 reads LGHNA; CDR2 reads YNFKEQ. This CDR3 is 17 amino acids long. The germline V and J ends were trimmed by 2 bases and 1 base, with 16 bases remaining between them. The CDR3 spells CASSQNVRVAGTDTQYF. The CDR3 DNA is TGTGCCAGCAGCCAAAACGTCAGGGTAGCGGGCACAGATACGCAGTATTTT.

This clone was counted a few times. V gene TRBV19 combines with J gene TRBJ1-4; 8 positions agree with TRBD1. The CDR3 is made up of 14 amino acids. Germline CDR1 and CDR2: LNHDA and SQIVND (reference sequence). The J segment lost 7 bases and the V segment lost 5 bases, leaving 6 bases of the junction unmatched. The CDR3 sequence is CASSQDRDLEKLFF. DNA of the CDR3: TGTGCCAGTAGTCAGGACAGGGACCTTGAAAAACTGTTTTTT.

The chain carries TRBV5-3 and TRBJ2-1; TRBD2 agrees at 10 bases. TRBV5-3 is an open reading frame, and its role is uncertain. V lost 8 bases and J lost 9; bases outside the gene matches: 11. This CDR3 region has 14 residues. The CDR3 region has the DNA TGTGCCAGTAAAACCGGGACTAGCGTGGGTGAGCAGTTCTTC. It encodes CASKTGTSVGEQFF.